The 14 T cell receptor beta chains below come from one sample, sequenced in a study of monozygotic twins with inflammatory bowel disease. TCRdb reanalyzed the 5' RACE reads, giving one entry per CDR3 protein sequence and no DNA. This table holds some 440,000 distinct CDR3 sequences. The sample was blood. Every receptor here comes from a human donor with ulcerative colitis or Crohn's disease, or a healthy co-twin of an affected twin (not recorded which).

The chain uses TRBV27 and TRBJ2-1; TCRdb calls TRBD2, which cannot be checked without DNA. Per the germline V gene, CDR1 is MNHEY and CDR2 is SMNVEV (reference sequence). There are 16 residues in the CDR3. The CDR3 loop is CASISSIAGSYNEQFF.

This chain joins TRBV7-8 and TRBJ1-1. In germline, CDR1 is SGHVS, CDR2 FQNEAQ. The CDR3 is made up of 16 amino acids. The CDR3 loop reads CASSSSPHLQGTEAFF.

This rearrangement joins TRBV28 to TRBJ2-3; the TCRdb D gene call, TRBD2, has no DNA to confirm it. Per germline, CDR1 MDHEN and CDR2 SYDVKM. The CDR3 loop spans 18 amino acids. CDR3 residues: CASSFSGRVYSSTDTQYF.

The chain recombines TRBV11-2 with TRBJ2-1; TCRdb names TRBD1, which stays unverified in the absence of DNA. This CDR3 has 19 amino acids. Germline CDR1 and CDR2: SGHAT and FQNNGV. The CDR3 region is CASSFRDSTRESSYNEQFF. The whole variable domain, remainder taken from reference TRBV11-2 and TRBJ2-1, is EAGVAQSPRYKIIEKRQSVAFWCNPISGHATLYWYQQILGQGPKLLIQFQNNGVVDDSQLPKDRFSAERLKGVDSTLKIQPAKLEDSAVYLCASSFRDSTRESSYNEQFFGPGTRLTVL.

The V call is TRBV12-3 or TRBV12-4, the J call TRBJ2-3; TCRdb reports TRBD1, a call that lacks DNA to check it against. The CDR3 runs 16 residues. The CDR3 protein is CASSSLWGGFTDTQYF.

Here the CDR3 reads CASSLEGPGETQYF. This chain uses TRBV27 with TRBJ2-5; the D call from TCRdb, TRBD1, cannot be confirmed without DNA. The CDR3 covers 14 residues. Germline assignment: CDR1 MNHEY and CDR2 SMNVEV (reference sequence).

V usage is TRBV29-1 and J usage is TRBJ2-1; TCRdb selects TRBD1, and the lack of DNA leaves this call unchecked. This CDR3 region has 15 residues. Germline CDR1 and CDR2: SQVTM and ANQGSEA. CDR3 in amino acids: CSVEGGQAREGEQFF.

The chain carries TRBV7-2 and TRBJ1-1; TCRdb's D call, TRBD1, is unchecked because there is no DNA. The CDR3 runs 17 residues. Germline assignment: CDR1 SGHTA and CDR2 FQGNSA. The CDR3 loop is CASSFYRRTSMNTEAFF. The complete variable domain, with remaining parts taken from reference TRBV7-2 and TRBJ1-1, reads GAGVSQSPSNKVTEKGKDVELRCDPISGHTALYWYRQSLGQGLEFLIYFQGNSAPDKSGLPSDRFSAERTGGSVSTLTIQRTQQEDSAVYLCASSFYRRTSMNTEAFFGQGTRLTVV.

J is TRBJ2-5 and V is TRBV19. Germline lookup yields CDR1 LNHDA and CDR2 SQIVND (reference sequence). CDR3 length: 13 amino acids. The CDR3 spells CASSTAFSETQYF.

The chain combines TRBV15 with TRBJ2-5; the TRBD2 assignment by TCRdb is unverifiable without DNA. Per the germline V gene, CDR1 is LNHNV and CDR2 is YYDKDF (reference sequence). There are 14 residues in the CDR3. CDR3 in amino acids: CATSVQTSTGTQYF.

The genes are TRBV3-1 and TRBJ1-5; the D gene TCRdb calls, TRBD1, cannot be checked with no DNA. The CDR3 loop spans 14 amino acids. CDR1 is LGHDT and CDR2 is YNNKEL in the germline V gene (reference sequence). The CDR3 loop is CASSGAGVGQPQHF.

The rearrangement links TRBV18 to TRBJ2-1; TCRdb designates TRBD2, a call that cannot be tested without DNA. The germline CDR1 and CDR2 sequences are KGHSH and LQKENI. The CDR3 covers 17 residues. CDR3 loop: CASAGTSVIPINNEQFF. Complete variable domain (other parts from reference TRBV18 and TRBJ2-1): NAGVMQNPRHLVRRRGQEARLRCSPMKGHSHVYWYRQLPEEGLKFMVYLQKENIIDESGMPKERFSAEFPKEGPSILRIQQVVRGDSAAYFCASAGTSVIPINNEQFFGPGTRLTVL.

The V and J genes are TRBV4-1 and TRBJ2-2; TCRdb outputs TRBD2, but without DNA this stays unchecked. The CDR3 loop spans 16 amino acids. Germline V lookup: CDR1 MGHRA, CDR2 YSYEKL. The CDR3 region is CASSAGGGVNTGELFF.

The CDR3 is CSADPTGAGANYGYTF. The chain employs TRBV20-1 and TRBJ1-2; TCRdb's assignment of TRBD1 cannot be checked, as there is no DNA. This CDR3 has 16 residues. Germline loops: CDR1 DFQATT, CDR2 SNEGSKA (reference sequence).